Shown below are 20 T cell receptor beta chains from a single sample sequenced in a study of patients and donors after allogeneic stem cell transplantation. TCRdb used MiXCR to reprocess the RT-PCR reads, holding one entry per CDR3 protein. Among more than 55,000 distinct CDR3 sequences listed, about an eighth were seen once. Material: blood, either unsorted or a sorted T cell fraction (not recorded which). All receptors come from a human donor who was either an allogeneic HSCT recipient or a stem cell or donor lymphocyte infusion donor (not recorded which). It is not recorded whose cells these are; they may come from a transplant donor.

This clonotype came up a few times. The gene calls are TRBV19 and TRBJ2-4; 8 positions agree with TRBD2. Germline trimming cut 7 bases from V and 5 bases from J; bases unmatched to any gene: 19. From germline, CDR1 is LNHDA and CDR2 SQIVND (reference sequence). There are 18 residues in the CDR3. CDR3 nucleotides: TGTGCCAGTACCCCGTGGGCTCCGGGAGGGGTTGGCGAAAACATTCAGTACTTC. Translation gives CASTPWAPGGVGENIQYF.

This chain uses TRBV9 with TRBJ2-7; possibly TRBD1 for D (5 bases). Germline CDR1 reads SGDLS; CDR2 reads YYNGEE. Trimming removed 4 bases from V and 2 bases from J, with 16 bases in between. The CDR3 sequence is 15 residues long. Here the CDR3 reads CASSPRPGLTYEQYF. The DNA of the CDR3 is TGTGCCAGCAGCCCGAGACCAGGGTTAACCTACGAGCAGTACTTC.

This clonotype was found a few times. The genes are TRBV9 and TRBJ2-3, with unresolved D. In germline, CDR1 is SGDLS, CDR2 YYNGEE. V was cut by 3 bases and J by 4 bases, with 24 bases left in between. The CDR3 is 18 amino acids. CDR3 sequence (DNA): TGTGCCAGCAGCGGGGCCTTGACGGCAGATACGAACGCAGATACGCAGTATTTT. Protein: CASSGALTADTNADTQYF.

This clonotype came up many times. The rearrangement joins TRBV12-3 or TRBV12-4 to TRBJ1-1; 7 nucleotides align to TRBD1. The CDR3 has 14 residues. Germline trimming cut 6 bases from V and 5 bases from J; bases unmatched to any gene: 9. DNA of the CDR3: TGTGCCAGCAGGCAGGGGGTGTATTTGACTGAAGCTTTCTTT. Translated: CASRQGVYLTEAFF.

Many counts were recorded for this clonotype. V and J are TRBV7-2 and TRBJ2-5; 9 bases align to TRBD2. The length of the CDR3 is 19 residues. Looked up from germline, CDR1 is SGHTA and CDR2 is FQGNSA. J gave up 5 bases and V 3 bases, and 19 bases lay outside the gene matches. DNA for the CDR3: TGTGCCAGCAGCTTCGAAGTCGGCGGGAGGGCCCTCAATATCGAGACCCAGTACTTC. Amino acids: CASSFEVGGRALNIETQYF.

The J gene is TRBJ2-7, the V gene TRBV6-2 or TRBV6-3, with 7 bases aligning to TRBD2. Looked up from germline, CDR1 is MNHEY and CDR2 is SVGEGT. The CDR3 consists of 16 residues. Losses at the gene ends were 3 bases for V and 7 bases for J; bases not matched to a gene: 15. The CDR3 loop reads CASSYLPGTTLGEQYF. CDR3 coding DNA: TGTGCCAGCAGTTATTTGCCCGGGACTACACTTGGGGAGCAGTACTTC.

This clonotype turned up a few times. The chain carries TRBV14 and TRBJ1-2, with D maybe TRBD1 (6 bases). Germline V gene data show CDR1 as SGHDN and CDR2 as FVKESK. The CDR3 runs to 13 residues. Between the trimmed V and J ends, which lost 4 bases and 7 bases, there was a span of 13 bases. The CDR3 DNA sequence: TGTGCCAGCAGCCTCACAGGGAGTCGTGGCTACACCTTC. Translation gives CASSLTGSRGYTF.

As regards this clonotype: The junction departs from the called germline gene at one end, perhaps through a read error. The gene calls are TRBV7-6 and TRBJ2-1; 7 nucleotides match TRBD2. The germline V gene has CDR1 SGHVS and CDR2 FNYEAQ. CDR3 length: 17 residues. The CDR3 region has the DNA TGTGCCGGCAGCTTAGGCGGAGCTAGCGGCTCCTACAATGAGCAGTTCTTC. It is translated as CAGSLGGASGSYNEQFF.

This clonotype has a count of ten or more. CDR3 sequence: CSVEFGSEAFF. In DNA form, the CDR3 reads TGCAGCGTTGAATTTGGGTCTGAAGCTTTCTTT. This chain joins TRBV29-1 and TRBJ1-1; no clear D. The germline V gene has CDR1 SQVTM and CDR2 ANQGSEA. Trimming took off 2 bases at V and 6 bases at J, with 7 bases between the two ends. This CDR3 has 11 residues.

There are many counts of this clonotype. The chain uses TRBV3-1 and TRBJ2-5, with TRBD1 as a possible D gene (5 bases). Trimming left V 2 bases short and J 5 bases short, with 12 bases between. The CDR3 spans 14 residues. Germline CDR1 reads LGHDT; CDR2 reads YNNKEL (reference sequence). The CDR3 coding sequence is TGTGCCAGCAGCCAAAATGTGGGGCACGAGACCCAGTACTTC. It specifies CASSQNVGHETQYF.

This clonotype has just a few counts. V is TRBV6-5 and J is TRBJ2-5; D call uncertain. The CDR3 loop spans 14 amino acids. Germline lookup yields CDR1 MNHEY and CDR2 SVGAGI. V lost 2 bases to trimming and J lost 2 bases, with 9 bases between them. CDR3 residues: CASSYLASQETQYF. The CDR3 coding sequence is TGTGCCAGCAGTTACCTGGCTAGTCAAGAGACCCAGTACTTC.

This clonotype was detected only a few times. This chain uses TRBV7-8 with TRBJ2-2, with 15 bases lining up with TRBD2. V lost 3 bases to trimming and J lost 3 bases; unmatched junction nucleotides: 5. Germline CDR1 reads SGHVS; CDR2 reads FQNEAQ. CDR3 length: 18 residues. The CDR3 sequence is CASSFPGLAGGDTGELFF. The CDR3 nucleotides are TGTGCCAGCAGCTTTCCGGGACTAGCGGGAGGTGACACCGGGGAGCTGTTTTTT.

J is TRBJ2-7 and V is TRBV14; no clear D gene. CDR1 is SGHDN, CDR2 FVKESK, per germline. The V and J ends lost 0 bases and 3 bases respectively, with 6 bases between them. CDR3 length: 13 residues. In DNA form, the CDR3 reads TGTGCCAGCAGCCAAGATGTGTACTACGAGCAGTACTTC. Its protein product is CASSQDVYYEQYF.

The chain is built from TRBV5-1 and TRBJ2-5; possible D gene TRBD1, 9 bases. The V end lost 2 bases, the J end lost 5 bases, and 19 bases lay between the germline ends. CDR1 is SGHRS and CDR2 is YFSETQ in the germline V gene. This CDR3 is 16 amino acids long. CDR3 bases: TGCGCCAGCAGCTTTGACAGGGGGACTAGTTTGGAGACCCAGTACTTC. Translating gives CASSFDRGTSLETQYF.

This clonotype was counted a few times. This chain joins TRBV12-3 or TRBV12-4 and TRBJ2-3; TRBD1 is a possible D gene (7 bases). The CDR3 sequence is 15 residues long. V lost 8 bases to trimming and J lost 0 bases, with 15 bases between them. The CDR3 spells CASARDSSSTDTQYF. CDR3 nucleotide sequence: TGTGCCAGCGCGCGGGACAGTTCTAGCACAGATACGCAGTATTTT.

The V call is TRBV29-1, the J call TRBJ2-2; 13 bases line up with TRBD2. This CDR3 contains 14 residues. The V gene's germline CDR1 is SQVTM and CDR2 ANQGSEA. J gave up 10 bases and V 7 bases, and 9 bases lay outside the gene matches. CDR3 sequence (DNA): TGCAGCGCAAGGACTAGCGGGAGTGCCGCGGAGCTGTTTTTT. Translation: CSARTSGSAAELFF.

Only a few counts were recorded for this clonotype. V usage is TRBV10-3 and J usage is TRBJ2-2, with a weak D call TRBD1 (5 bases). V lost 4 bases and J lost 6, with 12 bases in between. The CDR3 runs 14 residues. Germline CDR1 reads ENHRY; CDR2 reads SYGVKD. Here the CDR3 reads CAISGPGFPGELFF. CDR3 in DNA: TGTGCCATCAGTGGTCCAGGGTTCCCCGGGGAGCTGTTTTTT.

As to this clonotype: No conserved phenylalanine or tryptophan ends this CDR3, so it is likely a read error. CDR3 in DNA: TGCGCCACCCGGGGACTTGACACAGATACGCAGTATTTG. Translating gives CATRGLDTDTQYL. The rearrangement uses TRBV5-1 and TRBJ2-3, with D perhaps matching TRBD2 (6 bases). Germline assignment: CDR1 SGHRS and CDR2 YFSETQ. This CDR3 region has 13 residues. Trimming took 9 bases from V and 2 from J, leaving 13 bases between them.

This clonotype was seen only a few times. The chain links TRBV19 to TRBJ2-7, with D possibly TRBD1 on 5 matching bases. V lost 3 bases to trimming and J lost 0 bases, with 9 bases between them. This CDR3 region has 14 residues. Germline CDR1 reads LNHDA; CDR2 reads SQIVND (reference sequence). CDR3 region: CASSISQGSYEQYF. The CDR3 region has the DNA TGTGCCAGTAGTATTTCGCAGGGCTCCTACGAGCAGTACTTC. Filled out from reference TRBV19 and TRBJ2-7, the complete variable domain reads DGGITQSPKYLFRKEGQNVTLSCEQNLNHDAMYWYRQDPGQGLRLIYYSQIVNDFQKGDIAEGYSVSREKKESFPLTVTSAQKNPTAFYLCASSISQGSYEQYFGPGTRLTVT.

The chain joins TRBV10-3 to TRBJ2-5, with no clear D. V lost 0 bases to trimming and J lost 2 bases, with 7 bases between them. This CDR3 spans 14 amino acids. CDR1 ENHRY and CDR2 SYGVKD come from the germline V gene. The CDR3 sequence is CAISESARQETQYF. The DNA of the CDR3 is TGTGCCATCAGTGAGTCGGCCAGACAAGAGACCCAGTACTTC.